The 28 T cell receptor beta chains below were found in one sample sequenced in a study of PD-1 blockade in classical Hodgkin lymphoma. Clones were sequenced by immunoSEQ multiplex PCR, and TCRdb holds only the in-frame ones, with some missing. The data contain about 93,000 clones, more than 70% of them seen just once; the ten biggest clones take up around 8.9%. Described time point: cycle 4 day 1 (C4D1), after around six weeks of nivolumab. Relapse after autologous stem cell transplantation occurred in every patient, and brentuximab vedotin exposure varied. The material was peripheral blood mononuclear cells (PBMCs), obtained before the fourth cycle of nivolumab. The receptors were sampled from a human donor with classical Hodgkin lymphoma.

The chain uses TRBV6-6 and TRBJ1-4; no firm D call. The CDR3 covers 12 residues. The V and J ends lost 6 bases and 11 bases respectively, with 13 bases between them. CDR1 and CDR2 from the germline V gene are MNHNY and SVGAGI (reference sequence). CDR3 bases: TGTGCCAGCAGCCCCCCGACGGGTAAACTGTTTTTT. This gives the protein CASSPPTGKLFF.

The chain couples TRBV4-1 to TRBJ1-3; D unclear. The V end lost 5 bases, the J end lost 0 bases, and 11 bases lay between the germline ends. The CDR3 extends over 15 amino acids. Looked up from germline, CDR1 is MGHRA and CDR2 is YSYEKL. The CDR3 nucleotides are TGCGCCAGCAGCGTCCGGCGGAGCTCTGGAAACACCATATATTTT. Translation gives CASSVRRSSGNTIYF.

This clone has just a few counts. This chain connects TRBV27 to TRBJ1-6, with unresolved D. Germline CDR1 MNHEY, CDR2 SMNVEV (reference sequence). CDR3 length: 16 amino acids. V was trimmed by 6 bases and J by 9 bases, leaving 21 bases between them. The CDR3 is CASSFSLRGYVSPLHF. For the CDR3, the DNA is TGTGCCAGCAGCTTCTCCTTACGGGGATATGTTTCACCCCTCCACTTT.

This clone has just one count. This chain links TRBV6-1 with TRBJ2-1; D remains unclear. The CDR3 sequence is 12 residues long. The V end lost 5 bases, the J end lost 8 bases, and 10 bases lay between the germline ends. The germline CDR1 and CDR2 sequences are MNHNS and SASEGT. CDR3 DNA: TGTGCCAGCAGTAAGGTACAATATGAGCAGTTCTTC. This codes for CASSKVQYEQFF.

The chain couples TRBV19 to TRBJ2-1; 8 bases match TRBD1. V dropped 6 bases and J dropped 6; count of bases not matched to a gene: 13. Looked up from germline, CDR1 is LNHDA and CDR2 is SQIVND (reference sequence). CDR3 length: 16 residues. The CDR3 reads CASRNPRRGPGNEQFF. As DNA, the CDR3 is TGTGCCAGTAGAAACCCCCGCAGGGGGCCCGGCAATGAGCAGTTCTTC.

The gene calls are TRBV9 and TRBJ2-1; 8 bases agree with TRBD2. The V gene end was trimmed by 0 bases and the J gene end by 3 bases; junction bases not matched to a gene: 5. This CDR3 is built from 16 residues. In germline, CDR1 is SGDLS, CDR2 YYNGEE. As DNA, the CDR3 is TGTGCCAGCAGCGTAGTAGCGGGATGGGACTACAATGAGCAGTTCTTC. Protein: CASSVVAGWDYNEQFF.

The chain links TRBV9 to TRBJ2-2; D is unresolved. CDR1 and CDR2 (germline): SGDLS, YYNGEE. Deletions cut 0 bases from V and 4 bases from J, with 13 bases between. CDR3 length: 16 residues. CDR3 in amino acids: CASSVAGSWGTGELFF. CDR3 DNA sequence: TGTGCCAGCAGCGTAGCGGGTTCCTGGGGCACCGGGGAGCTGTTTTTT.

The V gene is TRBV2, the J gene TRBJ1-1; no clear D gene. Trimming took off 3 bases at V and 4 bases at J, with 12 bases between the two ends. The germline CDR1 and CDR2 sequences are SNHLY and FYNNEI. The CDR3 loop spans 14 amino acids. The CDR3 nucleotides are TGTGCCAGCAGTGAGGAAGGATTTGGCACTGAAGCTTTCTTT. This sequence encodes CASSEEGFGTEAFF.

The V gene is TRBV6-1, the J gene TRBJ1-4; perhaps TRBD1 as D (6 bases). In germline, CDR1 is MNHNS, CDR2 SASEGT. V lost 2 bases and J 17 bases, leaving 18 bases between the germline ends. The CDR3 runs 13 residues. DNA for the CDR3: TGTGCCAGCAGTGAATTGAGGACAGCGCTCCAATTTTTT. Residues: CASSELRTALQFF.

CDR3 protein: CASSLGAGGPFSGELFF. CDR3 nucleotide sequence: TGTGCCAGCAGCTTAGGGGCGGGAGGCCCTTTCAGCGGGGAGCTGTTTTTT. The chain uses TRBV2 and TRBJ2-2; TRBD2 matches at 8 bases. This CDR3 contains 17 residues. V dropped 6 bases and J dropped 7; count of bases not matched to a gene: 16. Germline values: CDR1 SNHLY, CDR2 FYNNEI.

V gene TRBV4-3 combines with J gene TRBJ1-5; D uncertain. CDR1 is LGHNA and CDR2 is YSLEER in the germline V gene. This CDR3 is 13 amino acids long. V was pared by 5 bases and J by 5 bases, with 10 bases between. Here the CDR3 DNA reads TGCGCCAGCAGCGTCTTTAGGGATCAGCCCCAGCATTTT. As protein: CASSVFRDQPQHF.

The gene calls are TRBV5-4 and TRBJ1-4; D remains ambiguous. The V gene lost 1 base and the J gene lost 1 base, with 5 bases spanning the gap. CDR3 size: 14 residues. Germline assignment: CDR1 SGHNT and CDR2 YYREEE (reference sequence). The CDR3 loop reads CASSLKGTNEKLFF. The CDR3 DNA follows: TGTGCCAGCAGCTTGAAGGGAACTAATGAAAAACTGTTTTTT.

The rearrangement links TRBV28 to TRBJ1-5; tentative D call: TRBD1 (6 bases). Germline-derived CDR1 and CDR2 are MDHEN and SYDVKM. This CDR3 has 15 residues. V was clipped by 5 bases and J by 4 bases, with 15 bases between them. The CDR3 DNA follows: TGTGCCAGCAGTCCGGCGGGGGCTGCAAATCAGCCCCAGCATTTT. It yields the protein CASSPAGAANQPQHF.

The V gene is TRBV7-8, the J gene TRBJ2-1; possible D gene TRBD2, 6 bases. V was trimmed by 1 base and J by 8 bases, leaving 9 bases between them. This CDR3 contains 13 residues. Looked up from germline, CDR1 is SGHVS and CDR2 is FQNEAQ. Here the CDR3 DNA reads TGTGCCAGCAGCTTAGGGGGGGTGGATGAGCAGTTCTTC. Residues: CASSLGGVDEQFF.

DNA of the CDR3: TGTGCCACAAAACCGGGACAGGGGGACAATGAGCAGTTCTTC. Translating it yields CATKPGQGDNEQFF. V and J are TRBV7-3 and TRBJ2-1, with 11 positions matching TRBD1. The CDR3 extends over 14 amino acids. The germline V gene encodes CDR1 SGHTA and CDR2 FQGTGA. J lost 5 bases, V lost 10 bases, and 7 bases had no gene match.

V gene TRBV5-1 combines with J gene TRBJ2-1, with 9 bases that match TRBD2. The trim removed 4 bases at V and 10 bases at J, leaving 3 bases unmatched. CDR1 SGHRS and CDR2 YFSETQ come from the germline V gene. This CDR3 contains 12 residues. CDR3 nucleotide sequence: TGCGCCAGCAGCCCCACTAGCGGGGAGCAGTTCTTC. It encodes CASSPTSGEQFF.

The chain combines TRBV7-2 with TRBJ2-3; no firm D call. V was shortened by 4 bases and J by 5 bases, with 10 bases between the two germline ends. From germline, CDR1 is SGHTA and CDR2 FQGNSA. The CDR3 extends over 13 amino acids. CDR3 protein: CASSSQQGDTQYF. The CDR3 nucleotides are TGTGCCAGCAGCTCTCAGCAAGGAGATACGCAGTATTTT.

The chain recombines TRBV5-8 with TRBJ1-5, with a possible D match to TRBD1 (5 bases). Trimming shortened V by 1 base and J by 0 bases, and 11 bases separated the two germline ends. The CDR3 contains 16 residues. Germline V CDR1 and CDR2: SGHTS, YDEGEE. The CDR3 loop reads CASSLWGIYSNQPQHF. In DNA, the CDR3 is TGTGCCAGCAGCTTGTGGGGGATATATAGCAATCAGCCCCAGCATTTT.

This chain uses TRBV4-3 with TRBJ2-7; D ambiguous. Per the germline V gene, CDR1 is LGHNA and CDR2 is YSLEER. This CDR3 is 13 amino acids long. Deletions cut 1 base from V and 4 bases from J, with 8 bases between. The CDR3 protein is CASSQALGYEQYF. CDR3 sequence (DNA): TGCGCCAGCAGCCAAGCGTTAGGTTACGAGCAGTACTTC.

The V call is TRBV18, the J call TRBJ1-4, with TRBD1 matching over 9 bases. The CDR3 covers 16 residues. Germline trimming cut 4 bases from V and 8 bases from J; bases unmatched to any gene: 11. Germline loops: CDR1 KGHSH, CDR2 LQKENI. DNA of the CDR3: TGTGCCAGCTCACAAGGGACAGGGTCGGGGCGCGAAAAACTGTTTTTT. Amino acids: CASSQGTGSGREKLFF.

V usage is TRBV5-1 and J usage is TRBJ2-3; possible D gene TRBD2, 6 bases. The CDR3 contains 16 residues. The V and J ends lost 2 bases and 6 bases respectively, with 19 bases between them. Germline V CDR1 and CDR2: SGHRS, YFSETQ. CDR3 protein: CASSFRPAARGDTQYF. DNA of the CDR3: TGCGCCAGCAGCTTTAGACCAGCAGCCCGGGGGGATACGCAGTATTTT.

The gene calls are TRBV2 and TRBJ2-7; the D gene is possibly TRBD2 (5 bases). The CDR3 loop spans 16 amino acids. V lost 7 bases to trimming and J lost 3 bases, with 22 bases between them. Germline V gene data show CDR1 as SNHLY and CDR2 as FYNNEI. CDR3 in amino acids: CASTPEVRVPYYEQYF. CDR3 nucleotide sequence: TGTGCCAGCACCCCTGAGGTGAGGGTTCCCTACTACGAGCAGTACTTC.

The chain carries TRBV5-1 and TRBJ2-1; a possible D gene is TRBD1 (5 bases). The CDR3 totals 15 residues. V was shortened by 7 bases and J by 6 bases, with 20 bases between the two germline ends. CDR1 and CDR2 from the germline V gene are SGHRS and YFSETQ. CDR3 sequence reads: CASPDSPGVRNEQFF. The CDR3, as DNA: TGCGCCAGCCCAGACAGTCCGGGTGTCCGCAATGAGCAGTTCTTC.

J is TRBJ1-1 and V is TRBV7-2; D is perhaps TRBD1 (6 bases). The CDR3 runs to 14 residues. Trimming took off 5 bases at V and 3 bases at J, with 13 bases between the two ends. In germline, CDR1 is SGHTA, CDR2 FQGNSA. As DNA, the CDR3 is TGTGCCAGCAGCCAACAGGGTGGAGACACTGAAGCTTTCTTT. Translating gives CASSQQGGDTEAFF.

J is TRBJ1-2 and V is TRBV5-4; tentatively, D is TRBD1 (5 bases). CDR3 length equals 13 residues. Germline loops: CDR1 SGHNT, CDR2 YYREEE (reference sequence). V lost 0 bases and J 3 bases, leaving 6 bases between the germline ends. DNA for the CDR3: TGTGCCAGCAGCTTGGTAGGGGACTATGGCTACACCTTC. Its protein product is CASSLVGDYGYTF. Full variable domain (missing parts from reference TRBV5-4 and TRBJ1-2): ETGVTQSPTHLIKTRGQQVTLRCSSQSGHNTVSWYQQALGQGPQFIFQYYREEENGRGNFPPRFSGLQFPNYSSELNVNALELDDSALYLCASSLVGDYGYTFGSGTRLTVV.

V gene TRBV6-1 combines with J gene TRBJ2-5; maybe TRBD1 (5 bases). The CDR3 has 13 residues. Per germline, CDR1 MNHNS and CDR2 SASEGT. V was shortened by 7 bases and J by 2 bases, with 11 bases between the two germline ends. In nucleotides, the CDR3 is TGTGCCAGCATTCGACAGCCTCAAGAGACCCAGTACTTC. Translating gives CASIRQPQETQYF.

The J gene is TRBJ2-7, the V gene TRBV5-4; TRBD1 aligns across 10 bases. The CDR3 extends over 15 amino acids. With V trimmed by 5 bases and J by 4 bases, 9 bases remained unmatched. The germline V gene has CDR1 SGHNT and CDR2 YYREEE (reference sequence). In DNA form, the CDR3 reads TGTGCCAGCAGTCCGGGGCTGGGACAGGGGTACGAGCAGTACTTC. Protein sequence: CASSPGLGQGYEQYF.

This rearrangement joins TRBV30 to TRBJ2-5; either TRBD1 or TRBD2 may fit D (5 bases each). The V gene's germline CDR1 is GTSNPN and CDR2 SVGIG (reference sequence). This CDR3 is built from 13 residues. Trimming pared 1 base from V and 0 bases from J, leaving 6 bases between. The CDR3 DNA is TGTGCCTGGAGTGGGGGGTACCAAGAGACCCAGTACTTC. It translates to CAWSGGYQETQYF. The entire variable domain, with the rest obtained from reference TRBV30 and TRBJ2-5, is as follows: SQTIHQWPATLVQPVGSPLSLECTVEGTSNPNLYWYRQAAGRGLQLLFYSVGIGQISSEVPQNLSASRPQDRQFILSSKKLLLSDSGFYLCAWSGGYQETQYFGPGTRLLVL.